This passage covers 16 T cell receptor beta chains from one sample sequenced in a study of naive and memory T cell subsets. RNA was extracted from 2 to 2.5 ml of whole blood of healthy adults. Alpha and beta constant region primers primed reverse transcription for blood and skin samples. Each CDR3 protein is one row after TCRdb ran MiXCR on the 5' RACE reads. The profile covers some 22,000 distinct CDR3 sequences, with 4% to 4.5% appearing a single time and about 7.8% taken by the ten largest. All receptors come from a male donor in good health.

This clonotype came up many times. This chain connects TRBV5-1 to TRBJ2-1, with 9 positions matching TRBD1. After removal of 3 bases from V and 4 bases from J, the junction contained 8 bases not matched to a gene. Looked up from germline, CDR1 is SGHRS and CDR2 is YFSETQ. The CDR3 has 16 amino acids. CDR3 coding DNA: TGCGCCAGCAGCTCGGGGAGAGGGACAGGGTACAATGAGCAGTTCTTC. Protein sequence: CASSSGRGTGYNEQFF.

This clonotype was seen ten or more times. The rearrangement uses TRBV27 and TRBJ1-1, with TRBD1 identical over 7 bases. Germline CDR1 is MNHEY and CDR2 is SMNVEV (reference sequence). This CDR3 comprises 16 residues. Trimming took 4 bases from V and 5 from J; bases not matched to a gene: 13. CDR3 region: CASSSPFGAGGTEAFF. DNA for the CDR3: TGTGCCAGCAGTTCCCCCTTTGGGGCAGGGGGGACTGAAGCTTTCTTT.

This clonotype has at least ten counts. This rearrangement joins TRBV15 to TRBJ1-4; no clear D gene. The CDR3 covers 15 residues. Trimming left V 1 base short and J 7 bases short, with 13 bases between. The germline V gene encodes CDR1 LNHNV and CDR2 YYDKDF (reference sequence). The CDR3: CATSRVGSSVEKLFF. The CDR3 DNA sequence: TGTGCCACCAGCAGAGTCGGCAGCTCGGTTGAAAAACTGTTTTTT.

This clonotype was recorded many times. The V call is TRBV18, the J call TRBJ2-1, with unresolved D. V was shortened by 1 base and J by 9 bases, with 7 bases between the two germline ends. The CDR3 spans 12 residues. From germline, CDR1 is KGHSH and CDR2 LQKENI. The CDR3 region has the DNA TGTGCCAGCTCACCACTGTTCACTGAGCAGTTCTTC. This encodes CASSPLFTEQFF.

This clonotype was seen repeatedly, ten times or more. The chain recombines TRBV15 with TRBJ2-4, with TRBD1 matching 7 bases. CDR3 size: 17 residues. CDR1 LNHNV and CDR2 YYDKDF come from the germline V gene (reference sequence). J gave up 0 bases and V 1 base, and 6 bases lay outside the gene matches. The CDR3 is CATSRGFRQGAKNIQYF. In DNA form, the CDR3 reads TGTGCCACCAGCAGAGGATTCAGACAGGGAGCCAAAAACATTCAGTACTTC. Supplemented by reference TRBV15 and TRBJ2-4, the full variable domain reads DAMVIQNPRYQVTQFGKPVTLSCSQTLNHNVMYWYQQKSSQAPKLLFHYYDKDFNNEADTPDNFQSRRPNTSFCFLDIRSPGLGDTAMYLCATSRGFRQGAKNIQYFGAGTRLSVL.

By sample share, this clonotype is medium-sized (0.01 to 0.1%). The genes are TRBV5-1 and TRBJ2-3, with a possible D match to TRBD2 (5 bases). The CDR3 spans 14 residues. V was cut by 4 bases and J by 2 bases, with 11 bases left in between. CDR1 and CDR2 from the germline V gene are SGHRS and YFSETQ. The CDR3 sequence is CASSAGVNTDTQYF. CDR3 sequence (DNA): TGCGCCAGCAGCGCCGGGGTAAACACAGATACGCAGTATTTT.

At least ten counts were recorded for this clonotype. The chain is built from TRBV12-3 or TRBV12-4 and TRBJ2-5, with D uncertain. V lost 5 bases, J lost 3 bases, and 10 bases lay in between. This CDR3 region has 13 residues. The DNA for the CDR3 is TGTGCCAGCAGTCGGGCTTGGGAAGAGACCCAGTACTTC. This codes for CASSRAWEETQYF.

V and J are TRBV27 and TRBJ2-7; 14 bases agree with TRBD2. J was trimmed by 4 bases and V by 6 bases; bases with no gene match: 14. Germline CDR1 is MNHEY and CDR2 is SMNVEV (reference sequence). The CDR3 length is 18 residues. Here the CDR3 reads CASRGLAGAPGALYEQYF. The CDR3 coding sequence is TGTGCCAGCAGGGGACTAGCGGGAGCCCCGGGAGCACTTTACGAGCAGTACTTC.

There are many counts of this clonotype. The genes are TRBV20-1 and TRBJ2-5; tentative D call: TRBD2 (7 bases). Germline V CDR1 and CDR2: DFQATT, SNEGSKA (reference sequence). The V end was cut by 2 bases, the J end by 5 bases, with 18 bases between. The CDR3 has 15 residues. CDR3 amino acids: CSARLLGGARETQYF. In nucleotides, the CDR3 is TGCAGTGCTAGACTTCTGGGGGGGGCCAGGGAGACCCAGTACTTC.

This clonotype has at least ten counts. V and J are TRBV6-2 or TRBV6-3 and TRBJ2-7; D unclear. CDR1 and CDR2 from the germline V gene are MNHEY and SVGEGT. The CDR3 covers 13 residues. With 10 bases removed from V and 2 bases from J, the gap between germline ends came to 15 bases. The CDR3 sequence is CATRTLGTYEQYF. The CDR3 region has the DNA TGTGCCACCAGGACCTTGGGGACCTACGAGCAGTACTTC.

This clonotype was recorded many times. CDR3 residues: CASTKAAFCASGRSYEQYF. The CDR3 DNA is TGCGCCAGCACTAAGGCTGCCTTCTGTGCTAGCGGGAGATCCTACGAGCAGTACTTC. The chain carries TRBV23-1 and TRBJ2-7; the match to TRBD2 covers 10 bases. TRBV23-1 is an ORF, with its function uncertain. The CDR3 totals 19 residues. V lost 7 bases, J lost 1 base, and 19 bases stayed unmatched.

The rearrangement links TRBV29-1 to TRBJ2-5; D possibly corresponds to TRBD1 (5 bases). The germline V gene encodes CDR1 SQVTM and CDR2 ANQGSEA. V shed 2 bases and J shed 4 bases, with 20 bases lying between them. The CDR3 has 16 residues. CDR3 in DNA: TGCAGCGTTGAACCATCGTACAGGAGCCATACAGAGACCCAGTACTTC. It translates to CSVEPSYRSHTETQYF.

At least ten counts were recorded for this clonotype. The V and J genes are TRBV2 and TRBJ2-3; no clear D gene. CDR1 and CDR2 from the germline V gene are SNHLY and FYNNEI. V was cut by 7 bases and J by 2 bases, with 7 bases left in between. There are 12 residues in the CDR3. The CDR3 loop is CASTSDTDTQYF. The CDR3 DNA reads TGTGCCAGCACCTCGGACACAGATACGCAGTATTTT.

In its sample, this clonotype is medium-sized. The chain is built from TRBV20-1 and TRBJ2-1; TRBD2 aligns across 7 bases. From germline, CDR1 is DFQATT and CDR2 SNEGSKA (reference sequence). After removal of 1 base from V and 8 bases from J, the junction contained 2 bases not matched to a gene. The CDR3 is 12 amino acids. As DNA, the CDR3 is TGCAGTGCTAGAGCTAGCGGCGATGAGCAGTTCTTC. Residues: CSARASGDEQFF.

This clonotype was recorded at least ten times. The chain carries TRBV29-1 and TRBJ2-1, with 8 positions matching TRBD2. Losses at the gene ends were 5 bases for V and 9 bases for J; bases not matched to a gene: 12. This CDR3 is 14 amino acids long. Germline V gene lookup returns CDR1 SQVTM and CDR2 ANQGSEA. The CDR3 DNA sequence: TGCAGCGTTTCCGCGGGACTAGAGTACGCTGAGCAGTTCTTC. Its protein is CSVSAGLEYAEQFF.

In its sample, this clonotype was seen a few times. The CDR3 sequence: CASTDGTIEETQYF. The CDR3 bases are TGTGCCAGTACAGACGGGACTATCGAAGAGACCCAGTACTTC. The V call is TRBV19, the J call TRBJ2-5; TRBD2 matches 7 bases. The CDR3 length is 14 residues. Per the germline V gene, CDR1 is LNHDA and CDR2 is SQIVND (reference sequence). V lost 7 bases, J lost 3 bases, and 8 bases stayed unmatched.